This TCR beta chain was identified during a study of cytomegalovirus exposure and HLA in healthy donors. Concerning this clone: Its antigen is currently unknown.

Study conclusions and caveats: CMV antigen specificity of a few CMV-associated chains was confirmed in vitro.

Amplification used 60 Vbeta primers and 13 Jbeta primers. Some clones are missing from TCRdb's copy, which holds only in-frame ones; the method was immunoSEQ multiplex PCR. The data contain 100,000 to 150,000 clones, about 82% of them singletons. The CDR3 has 15 amino acids. CDR1 SGHNT and CDR2 YYREEE come from the germline V gene (reference sequence). Trimming cost V 2 bases and J 2 bases, with 13 bases left between them. The specimen was PBMCs. This TCR derives from a boy younger than 18 in good health and CMV-seronegative. The rearrangement uses TRBV5-4 and TRBJ1-2; the D is unclear. The CDR3 here is CASSFGRWGNYGYTF. CDR3 sequence (DNA): TGTGCCAGCAGCTTTGGGAGGTGGGGAAACTATGGCTACACCTTC.